A selection of T cell receptor beta chains follows, all from one sample in a study of chemoradiotherapy in HPV16-positive cancers. Using immunoSEQ multiplex PCR, the repertoire was profiled, and TCRdb retains in-frame clones only, with some absent. The sample includes more than 7,500 clones, roughly 72% of them seen just once. This sample was gathered from a patient who underwent chemoradiotherapy. These receptors were collected from a human donor with HPV-associated anogenital cancer. CDR3s include the opening cysteine and the closing phenylalanine or tryptophan. The order of the fields is D gene, clone size, V gene, J gene, CDR3 DNA, CDR3 protein. A D gene is named only where the DNA matches it firmly. Only some rows state a clone size, as once, few, many or a class for expanded clones.

-	-	TRBV7-9	TRBJ1-4	TGTGCCAGCAGCCCAGATCCGGCGGCAAATGAAAAACTGTTTTTT	CASSPDPAANEKLFF
TRBD1	once	TRBV11-1	TRBJ2-7	TGTGCCAGCAGCTTAGGGGGACAGGGAGGCTCCTACGAGCAGTACTTC	CASSLGGQGGSYEQYF
TRBD1	-	TRBV28	TRBJ2-7	TGTGCCAGCAGTTTAACAGGGGTAGGCTACGAGCAGTACTTC	CASSLTGVGYEQYF
TRBD2	-	TRBV4-2	TRBJ2-1	TGTGCCAGCAGCCAAGATCCTACTAGCGGGAGGGAGTATGAGCAGTTCTTC	CASSQDPTSGREYEQFF
-	-	TRBV2	TRBJ2-7	TGTGCCAGCAGCCTAAAAGCAGGGGCTTCCTACGAGCAGTACTTC	CASSLKAGASYEQYF
TRBD1	-	TRBV10-1	TRBJ1-1	TGCGCCAGCAGGGGATCGGACAGGGGTGAGAACACTGAAGCTTTCTTT	CASRGSDRGENTEAFF
TRBD2	-	TRBV19	TRBJ2-7	TGTGCCAGCCGTCCACTAGCGGGGGTCGAGCAGTACTTC	CASRPLAGVEQYF
TRBD1	-	TRBV28	TRBJ1-3	TGTGCCAGCAGTTTCTTCCCGGGACAGGGGACACCTGGAAACACCATATATTTT	CASSFFPGQGTPGNTIYF
-	-	TRBV2	TRBJ1-1	TGTGCCAGCAGTAGGGAGCTGCACACTGAAGCTTTCTTT	CASSRELHTEAFF
TRBD1	-	TRBV6-1	TRBJ2-5	TGTGCCAGCGGAGACAGGGAAGAGACCCAGTACTTC	CASGDREETQYF
-	-	TRBV18	TRBJ1-4	TGTGCCAGCTCACCCGGGGGGGGTGAAAAACTGTTTTTT	CASSPGGGEKLFF
-	few	TRBV7-2	TRBJ1-2	TGTGCCAGCAACACCCCAACCGGCGACAGTCATACCTTC	CASNTPTGDSHTF
-	-	TRBV7-6	TRBJ2-2	TGTGCCAGCACCCTAAGGGGTAGCTGGGAGCTGTTTTTT	CASTLRGSWELFF
-	-	TRBV6-5	TRBJ2-7	TGTGCCAGCAGTTGGGGCGACCTGGGGTACGAGCAGTACTTC	CASSWGDLGYEQYF
TRBD1	few	TRBV7-9	TRBJ1-2	TGTGCCAGCAGCTTAGAGGCAGGGGGCGGTGGCTACACCTTC	CASSLEAGGGGYTF
TRBD2	-	TRBV9	TRBJ2-5	TGTGCCAGCAGCGGAGGACTAGCGGGGGAAGAGACCCAGTACTTC	CASSGGLAGEETQYF
TRBD1	-	TRBV27	TRBJ1-2	TGTGCCAGCAGTCTTATAGGGACAGACCCTACCGGCTATGGCTACACCTTC	CASSLIGTDPTGYGYTF
TRBD1	-	TRBV13	TRBJ1-2	TGTGCCAGCAGCCTCGGGACAGGGGGCCCCCAAGCTTATGGCTACACCTTC	CASSLGTGGPQAYGYTF
-	once	TRBV11-2	TRBJ2-3	TGTGCCAGCAGCTTTGAGGGCTCGGTTGATACGCAGTATTTT	CASSFEGSVDTQYF
-	-	TRBV5-6	TRBJ2-7	TGTGCCAGCAGCTTGGGTATAGGGTGGGAGCAGTACTTC	CASSLGIGWEQYF
-	-	TRBV28	TRBJ1-6	TGTGCCAGCACCCTACGGGGGTCACCCCTCCACTTT	CASTLRGSPLHF
-	once	TRBV19	TRBJ1-2	TGTGCCAGTAGTCCCCCCGGGACGGATTATGGCTACACCTTC	CASSPPGTDYGYTF
-	-	TRBV6-5	TRBJ1-1	TGTGCCAGCAGTTACTCGACCGGCTCCACTGAAGCTTTCTTT	CASSYSTGSTEAFF
-	-	TRBV9	TRBJ1-3	TGTGCCAGCAGCCCGAGGGGCTCTGGAAACACCATATATTTT	CASSPRGSGNTIYF
TRBD2	-	TRBV7-2	TRBJ2-3	TGTGCCAGCAGTCGGGCTAGCGGGGTTGCAGATACGCAGTATTTT	CASSRASGVADTQYF
-	-	TRBV4-1	TRBJ1-5	TGCGCCAGCAGCTGGGGGGAAAACCAGCCCCAGCATTTT	CASSWGENQPQHF
-	-	TRBV6-4	TRBJ1-5	TGTGCCAGCAGCAGGCCATTTTGGGACAAGGCCAGATACCAGCATTTT	CASSRPFWDKARYQHF
-	-	TRBV14	TRBJ2-7	TGTGCCAGCAGCCAAGTCGCGTTAGAGCAGTACTTC	CASSQVALEQYF
-	-	TRBV11-1	TRBJ1-3	TGTGCCAGCAGCTTGACGGCTTACTCTGGAAACACCATATATTTT	CASSLTAYSGNTIYF
-	few	TRBV6-4	TRBJ1-5	TGTGCCAGCAGTGACTTTGGGAATCAGCCCCAGCATTTT	CASSDFGNQPQHF